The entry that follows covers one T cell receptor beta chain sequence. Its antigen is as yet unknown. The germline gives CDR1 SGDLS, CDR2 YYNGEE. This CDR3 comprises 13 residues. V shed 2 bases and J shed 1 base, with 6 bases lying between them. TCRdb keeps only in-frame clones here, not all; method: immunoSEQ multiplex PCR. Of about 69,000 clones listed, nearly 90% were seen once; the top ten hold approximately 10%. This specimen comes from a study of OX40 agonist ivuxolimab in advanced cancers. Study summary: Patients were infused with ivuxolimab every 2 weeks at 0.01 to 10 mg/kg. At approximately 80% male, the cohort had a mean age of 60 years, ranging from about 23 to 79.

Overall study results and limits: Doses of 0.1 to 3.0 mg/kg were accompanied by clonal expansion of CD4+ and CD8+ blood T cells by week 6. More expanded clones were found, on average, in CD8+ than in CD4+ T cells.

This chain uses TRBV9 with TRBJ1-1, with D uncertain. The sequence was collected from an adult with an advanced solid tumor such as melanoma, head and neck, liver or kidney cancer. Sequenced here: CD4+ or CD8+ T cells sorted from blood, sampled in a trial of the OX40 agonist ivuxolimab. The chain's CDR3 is CASSVLPNTEAFF. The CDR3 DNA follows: TGTGCCAGCAGCGTTCTGCCGAACACTGAAGCTTTCTTT.